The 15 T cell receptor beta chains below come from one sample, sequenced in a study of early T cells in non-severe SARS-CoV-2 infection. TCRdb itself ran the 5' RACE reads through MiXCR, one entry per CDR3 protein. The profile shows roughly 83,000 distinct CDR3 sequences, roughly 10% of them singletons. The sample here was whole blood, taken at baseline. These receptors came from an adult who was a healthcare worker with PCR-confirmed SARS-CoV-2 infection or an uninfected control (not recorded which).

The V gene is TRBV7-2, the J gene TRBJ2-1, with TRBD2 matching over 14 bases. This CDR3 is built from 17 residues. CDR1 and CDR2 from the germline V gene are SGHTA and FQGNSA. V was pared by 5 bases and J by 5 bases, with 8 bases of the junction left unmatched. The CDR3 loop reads CASSPRLAGGLNNEQFF. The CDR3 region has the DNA TGTGCCAGCAGCCCCCGACTAGCGGGAGGGCTCAACAATGAGCAGTTCTTC.

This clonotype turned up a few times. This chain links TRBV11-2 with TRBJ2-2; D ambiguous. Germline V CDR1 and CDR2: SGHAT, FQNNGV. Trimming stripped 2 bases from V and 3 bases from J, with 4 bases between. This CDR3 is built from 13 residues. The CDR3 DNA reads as TGTGCCAGCAGCTTAACGGACACCGGGGAGCTGTTTTTT. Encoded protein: CASSLTDTGELFF.

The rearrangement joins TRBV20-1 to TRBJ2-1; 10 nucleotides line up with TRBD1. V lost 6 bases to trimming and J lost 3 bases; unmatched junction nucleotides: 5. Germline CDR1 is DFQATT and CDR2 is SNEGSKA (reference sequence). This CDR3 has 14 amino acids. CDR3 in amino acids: CSASGQGDYNEQFF. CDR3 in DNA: TGCAGTGCAAGCGGACAGGGGGACTACAATGAGCAGTTCTTC.

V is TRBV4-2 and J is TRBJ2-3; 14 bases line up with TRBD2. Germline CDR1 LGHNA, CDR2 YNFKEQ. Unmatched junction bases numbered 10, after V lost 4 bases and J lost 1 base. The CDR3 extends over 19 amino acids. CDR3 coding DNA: TGTGCCAGCAGCCCGATGGGGACTAGCGGGAGCCTTGGCACAGATACGCAGTATTTT. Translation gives CASSPMGTSGSLGTDTQYF.

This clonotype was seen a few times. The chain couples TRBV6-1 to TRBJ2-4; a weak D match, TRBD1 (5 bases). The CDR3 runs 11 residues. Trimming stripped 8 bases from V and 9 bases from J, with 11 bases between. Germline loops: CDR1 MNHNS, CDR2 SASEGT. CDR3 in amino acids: CASLQAFIQYF. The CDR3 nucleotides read TGTGCCAGCTTACAGGCGTTCATTCAGTACTTC.

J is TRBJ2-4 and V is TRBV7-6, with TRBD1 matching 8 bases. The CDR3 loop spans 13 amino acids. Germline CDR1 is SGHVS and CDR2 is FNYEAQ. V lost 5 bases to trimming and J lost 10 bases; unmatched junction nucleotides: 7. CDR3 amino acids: CASSPGQGWIQYF. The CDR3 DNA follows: TGTGCCAGCAGCCCAGGACAGGGATGGATTCAGTACTTC.

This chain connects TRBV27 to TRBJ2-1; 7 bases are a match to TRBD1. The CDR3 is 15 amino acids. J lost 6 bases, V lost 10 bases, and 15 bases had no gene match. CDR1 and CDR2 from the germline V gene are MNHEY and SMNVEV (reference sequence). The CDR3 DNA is TGTGCCACCCAAGTTAGGGACAGTAACTTCAATGAGCAGTTCTTC. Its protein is CATQVRDSNFNEQFF.

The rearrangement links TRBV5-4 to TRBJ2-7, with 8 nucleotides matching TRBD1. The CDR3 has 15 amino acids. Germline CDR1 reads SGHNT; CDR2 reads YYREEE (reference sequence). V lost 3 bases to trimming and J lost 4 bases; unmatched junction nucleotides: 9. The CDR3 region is CASSSPGQELYEQYF. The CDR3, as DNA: TGTGCCAGCAGCTCCCCGGGACAGGAATTATACGAGCAGTACTTC. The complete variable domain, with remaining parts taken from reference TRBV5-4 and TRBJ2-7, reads ETGVTQSPTHLIKTRGQQVTLRCSSQSGHNTVSWYQQALGQGPQFIFQYYREEENGRGNFPPRFSGLQFPNYSSELNVNALELDDSALYLCASSSPGQELYEQYFGPGTRLTVT.

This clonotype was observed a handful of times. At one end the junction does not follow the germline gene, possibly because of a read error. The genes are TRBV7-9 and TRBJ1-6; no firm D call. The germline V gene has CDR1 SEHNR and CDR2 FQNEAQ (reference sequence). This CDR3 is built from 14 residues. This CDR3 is CAGSLEAANSPLHF. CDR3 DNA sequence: TGTGCCGGCAGCTTAGAAGCAGCTAATTCACCCCTCCACTTT.

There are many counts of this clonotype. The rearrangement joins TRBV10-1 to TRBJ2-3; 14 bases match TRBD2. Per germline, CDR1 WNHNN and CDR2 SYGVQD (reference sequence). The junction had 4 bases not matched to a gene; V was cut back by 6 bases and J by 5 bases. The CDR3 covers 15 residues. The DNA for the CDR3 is TGCGCCAGCAGCGATGGGACTAGCGGGAGAGATACGCAGTATTTT. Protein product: CASSDGTSGRDTQYF.

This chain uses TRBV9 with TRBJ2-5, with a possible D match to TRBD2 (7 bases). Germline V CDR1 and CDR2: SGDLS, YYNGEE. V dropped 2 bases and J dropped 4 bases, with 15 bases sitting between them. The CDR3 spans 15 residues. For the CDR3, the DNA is TGTGCCAGCAGCGTCCCACAGGGAGGGGTAGAGACCCAGTACTTC. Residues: CASSVPQGGVETQYF. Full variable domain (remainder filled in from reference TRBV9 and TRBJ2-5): DSGVTQTPKHLITATGQRVTLRCSPRSGDLSVYWYQQSLDQGLQFLIQYYNGEERAKGNILERFSAQQFPDLHSELNLSSLELGDSALYFCASSVPQGGVETQYFGPGTRLLVL.

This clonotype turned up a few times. CDR3 DNA sequence: TGTGCCAGCAGCCTTCCCGGGAGGCCTAGCTCCTACGAGCAGTACTTC. Encoded protein: CASSLPGRPSSYEQYF. The rearrangement links TRBV28 to TRBJ2-7; 7 bases match TRBD2. V shed 6 bases and J 0 bases; nucleotides not matched to a gene: 11. Germline V gives CDR1 MDHEN, CDR2 SYDVKM. The CDR3 runs to 16 residues.

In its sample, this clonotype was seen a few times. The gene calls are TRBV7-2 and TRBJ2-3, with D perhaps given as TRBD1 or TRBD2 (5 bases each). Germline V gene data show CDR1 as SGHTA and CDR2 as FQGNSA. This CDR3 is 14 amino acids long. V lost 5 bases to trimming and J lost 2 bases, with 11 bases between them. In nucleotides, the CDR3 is TGTGCCAGCAGCCCCCGGGACCACACAGATACGCAGTATTTT. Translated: CASSPRDHTDTQYF.

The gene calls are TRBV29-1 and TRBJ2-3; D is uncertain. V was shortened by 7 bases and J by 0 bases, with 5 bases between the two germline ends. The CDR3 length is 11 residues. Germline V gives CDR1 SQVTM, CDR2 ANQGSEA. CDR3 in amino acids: CSGGSTDTQYF. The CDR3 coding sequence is TGCAGCGGGGGTAGCACAGATACGCAGTATTTT.

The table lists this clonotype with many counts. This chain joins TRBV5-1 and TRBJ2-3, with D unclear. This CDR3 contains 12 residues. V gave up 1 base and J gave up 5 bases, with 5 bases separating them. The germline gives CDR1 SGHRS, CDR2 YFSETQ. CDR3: CASSLYGDTQYF. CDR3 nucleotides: TGCGCCAGCAGCTTGTACGGAGATACGCAGTATTTT.